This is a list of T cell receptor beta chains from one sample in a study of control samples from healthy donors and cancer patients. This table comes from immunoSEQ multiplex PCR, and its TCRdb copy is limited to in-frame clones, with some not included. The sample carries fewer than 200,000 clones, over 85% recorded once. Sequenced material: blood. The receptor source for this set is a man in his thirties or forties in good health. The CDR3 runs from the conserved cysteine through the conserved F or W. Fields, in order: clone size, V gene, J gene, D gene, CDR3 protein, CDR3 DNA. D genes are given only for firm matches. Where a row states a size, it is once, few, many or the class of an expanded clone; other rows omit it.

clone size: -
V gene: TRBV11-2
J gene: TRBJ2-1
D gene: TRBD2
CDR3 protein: CASSGQKASGGYNEQFF
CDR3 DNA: TGTGCCAGCTCGGGACAGAAAGCTAGCGGGGGGTACAATGAGCAGTTCTTC

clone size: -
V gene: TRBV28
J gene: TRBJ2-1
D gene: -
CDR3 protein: CASSSQGGNNEQFF
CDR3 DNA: TGTGCCAGCAGCTCCCAGGGGGGAAACAATGAGCAGTTCTTC

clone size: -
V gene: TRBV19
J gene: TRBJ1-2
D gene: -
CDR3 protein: CASRDGGNYGYTF
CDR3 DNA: TGTGCCAGTAGGGACGGTGGAAACTATGGCTACACCTTC

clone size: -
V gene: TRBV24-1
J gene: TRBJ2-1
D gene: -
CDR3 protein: CATSDPTGVRNEQFF
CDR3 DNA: TGTGCCACCAGTGACCCGACAGGAGTCCGCAATGAGCAGTTCTTC

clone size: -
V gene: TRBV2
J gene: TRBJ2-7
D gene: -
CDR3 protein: CASSESEESPGSYEQYF
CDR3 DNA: TGTGCCAGCAGTGAAAGTGAAGAGTCCCCCGGCTCCTACGAGCAGTACTTC

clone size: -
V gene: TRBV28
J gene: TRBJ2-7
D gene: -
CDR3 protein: CASRPQEGEQYF
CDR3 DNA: TGTGCCAGCAGGCCACAGGAGGGCGAGCAGTACTTC

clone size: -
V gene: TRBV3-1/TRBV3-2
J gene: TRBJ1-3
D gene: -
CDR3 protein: CASSPTRPSSGNTIYF
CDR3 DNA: TGTGCCAGCAGCCCCACCCGCCCGTCCTCTGGAAACACCATATATTTT

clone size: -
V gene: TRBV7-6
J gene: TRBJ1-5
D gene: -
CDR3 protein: CASSSLGGHSNQPQHF
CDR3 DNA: TGTGCCAGCAGCTCCCTCGGTGGACACAGCAATCAGCCCCAGCATTTT

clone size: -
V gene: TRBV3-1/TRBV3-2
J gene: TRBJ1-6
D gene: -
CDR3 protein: CASSQDARVEVRSPLHF
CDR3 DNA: TGTGCCAGCAGCCAAGATGCCAGGGTCGAGGTTCGATCACCCCTCCACTTT

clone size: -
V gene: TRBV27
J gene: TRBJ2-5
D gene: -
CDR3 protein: CASSLIPDLETQYF
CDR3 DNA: TGTGCCAGCAGTTTAATACCCGATCTAGAGACCCAGTACTTC

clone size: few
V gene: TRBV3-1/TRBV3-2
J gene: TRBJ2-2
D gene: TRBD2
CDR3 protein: CASSQDWTSGGFSNTGELFF
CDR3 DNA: TGTGCCAGCAGCCAAGATTGGACTAGCGGGGGATTTTCGAACACCGGGGAGCTGTTTTTT

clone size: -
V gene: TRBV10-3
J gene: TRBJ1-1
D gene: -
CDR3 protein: CAISESGGPTQGAFF
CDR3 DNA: TGTGCCATCAGTGAGTCTGGGGGGCCGACTCAGGGGGCTTTCTTT

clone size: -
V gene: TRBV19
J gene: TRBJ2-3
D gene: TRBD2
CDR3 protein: CASSSPGGDTQYF
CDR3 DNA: TGTGCCAGTAGTAGTCCGGGAGGGGATACGCAGTATTTT

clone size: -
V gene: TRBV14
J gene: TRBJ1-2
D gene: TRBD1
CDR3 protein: CASSQVGTAGRRGYTF
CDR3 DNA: TGTGCCAGCAGCCAAGTGGGGACAGCCGGGCGAAGGGGCTACACCTTC

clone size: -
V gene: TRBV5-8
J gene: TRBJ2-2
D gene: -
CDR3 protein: CASSFRNTGELFF
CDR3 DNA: TGTGCCAGCAGCTTCCGGAACACCGGGGAGCTGTTTTTT

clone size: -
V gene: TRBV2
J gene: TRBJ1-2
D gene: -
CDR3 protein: CASSDRRDYGYTF
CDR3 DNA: TGTGCCAGCAGTGACCGTAGAGACTATGGCTACACCTTC

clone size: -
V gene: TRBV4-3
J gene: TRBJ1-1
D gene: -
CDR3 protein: CASSQGIDSQGRPEAFF
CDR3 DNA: TGCGCCAGCAGCCAAGGGATTGACAGTCAGGGGCGTCCTGAAGCTTTCTTT

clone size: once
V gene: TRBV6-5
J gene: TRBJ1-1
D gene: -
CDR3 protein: CASRLLDSLHEAFF
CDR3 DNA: TGTGCCAGCAGATTACTCGACAGCCTACATGAAGCTTTCTTT

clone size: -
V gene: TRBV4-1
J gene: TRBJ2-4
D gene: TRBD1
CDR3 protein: CASSLSTRDRGYIQYF
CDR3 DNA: TGCGCCAGCAGCCTTAGTACCCGGGACAGGGGATACATTCAGTACTTC

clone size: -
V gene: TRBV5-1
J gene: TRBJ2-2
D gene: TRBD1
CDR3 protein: CASSSPGQINTGELFF
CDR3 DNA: TGCGCCAGCAGCTCTCCGGGACAGATTAACACCGGGGAGCTGTTTTTT

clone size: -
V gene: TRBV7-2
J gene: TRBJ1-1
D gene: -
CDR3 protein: CASSWAGGLNTEAFF
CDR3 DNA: TGTGCCAGCAGTTGGGCCGGTGGACTGAACACTGAAGCTTTCTTT

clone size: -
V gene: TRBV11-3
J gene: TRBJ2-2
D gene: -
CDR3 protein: CASSLAGELFF
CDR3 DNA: TGTGCCAGCAGCTTGGCCGGGGAGCTGTTTTTT

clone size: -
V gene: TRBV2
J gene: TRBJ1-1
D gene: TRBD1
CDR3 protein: CASSLDRQRNTEAFF
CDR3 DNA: TGTGCCAGCAGTCTGGACAGGCAAAGGAACACTGAAGCTTTCTTT

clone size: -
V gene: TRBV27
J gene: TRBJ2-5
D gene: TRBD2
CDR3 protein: CASSPTLAGGETQYF
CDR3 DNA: TGTGCCAGCAGTCCAACTCTAGCGGGGGGAGAGACCCAGTACTTC

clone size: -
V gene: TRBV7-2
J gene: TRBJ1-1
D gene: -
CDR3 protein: CASSLEGLEWTEAFF
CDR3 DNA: TGTGCCAGCAGCTTAGAGGGCCTGGAGTGGACTGAAGCTTTCTTT

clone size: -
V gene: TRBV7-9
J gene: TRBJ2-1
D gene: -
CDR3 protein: CASSFIRLSVVNEQFF
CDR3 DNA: TGTGCCAGCAGCTTTATCCGGTTGTCTGTGGTCAATGAGCAGTTCTTC

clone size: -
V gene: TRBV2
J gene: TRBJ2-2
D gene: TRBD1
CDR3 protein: CASMGQGETGELFF
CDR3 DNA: TGTGCCAGCATGGGACAGGGAGAGACCGGGGAGCTGTTTTTT

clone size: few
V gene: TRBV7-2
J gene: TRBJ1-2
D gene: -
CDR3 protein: CASSLQGGDYTF
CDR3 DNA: TGTGCCAGCAGCTTACAAGGAGGGGACTACACCTTC

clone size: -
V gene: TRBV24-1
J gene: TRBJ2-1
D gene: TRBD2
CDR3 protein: CATTSAGTNNEQFF
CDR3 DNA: TGTGCCACCACCTCAGCGGGAACAAACAATGAGCAGTTCTTC

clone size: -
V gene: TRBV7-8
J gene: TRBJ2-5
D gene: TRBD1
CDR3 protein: CASSRDRGRETQYF
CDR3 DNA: TGTGCCAGCAGCCGCGACAGGGGTCGGGAGACCCAGTACTTC

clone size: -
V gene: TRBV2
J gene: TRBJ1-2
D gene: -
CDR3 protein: CATFLGRDEGAF
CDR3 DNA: TGTGCCACCTTCCTCGGGAGGGACGAGGGCGCCTTC

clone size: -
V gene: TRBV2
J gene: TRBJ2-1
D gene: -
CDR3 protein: CASSVREQFF
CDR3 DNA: TGTGCCAGCAGTGTGAGGGAGCAGTTCTTC

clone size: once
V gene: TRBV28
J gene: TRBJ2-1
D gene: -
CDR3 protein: CASSLGDRHNEQFF
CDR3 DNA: TGTGCCAGCAGTTTAGGGGACCGGCACAATGAGCAGTTCTTC

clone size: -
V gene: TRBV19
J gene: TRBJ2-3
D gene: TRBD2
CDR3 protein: CASTLAGASTDTQYF
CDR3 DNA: TGTGCCAGTACCCTAGCGGGAGCCTCCACAGATACGCAGTATTTT

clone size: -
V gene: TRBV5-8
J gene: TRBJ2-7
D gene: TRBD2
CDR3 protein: CASSFIQGGIYEQYF
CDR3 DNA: TGTGCCAGCAGCTTCATCCAGGGAGGGATCTACGAGCAGTACTTC

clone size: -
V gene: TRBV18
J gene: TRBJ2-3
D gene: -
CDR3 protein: CASSPSKATDTQYF
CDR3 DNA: TGTGCCAGCTCACCTTCCAAGGCCACAGATACGCAGTATTTT

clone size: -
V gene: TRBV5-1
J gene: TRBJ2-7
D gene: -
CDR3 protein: CASSIGPFYEQYF
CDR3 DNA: TGCGCCAGCAGCATCGGGCCCTTCTACGAGCAGTACTTC

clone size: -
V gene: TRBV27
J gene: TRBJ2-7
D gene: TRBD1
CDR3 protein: CASSPRQGRDEQYF
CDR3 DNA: TGTGCCAGCAGTCCCCGACAGGGGCGAGACGAGCAGTACTTC

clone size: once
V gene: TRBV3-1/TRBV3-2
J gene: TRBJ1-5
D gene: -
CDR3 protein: CASSQRLSQPQHF
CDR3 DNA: TGTGCCAGCAGCCAGCGACTTAGTCAGCCCCAGCATTTT

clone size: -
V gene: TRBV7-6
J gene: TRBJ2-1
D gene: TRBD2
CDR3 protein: CASSLVVPSGTSEQFF
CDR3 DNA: TGTGCCAGCAGCTTAGTGGTCCCTAGCGGGACCAGTGAGCAGTTCTTC

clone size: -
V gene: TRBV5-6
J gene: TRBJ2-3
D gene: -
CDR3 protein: CASSPQGGAADTQYF
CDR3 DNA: TGTGCCAGCAGCCCACAAGGGGGGGCCGCAGATACGCAGTATTTT

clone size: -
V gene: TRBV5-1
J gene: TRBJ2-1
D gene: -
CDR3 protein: CASSPTGSYNEQFF
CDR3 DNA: TGCGCCAGCAGCCCGACAGGCTCCTACAATGAGCAGTTCTTC

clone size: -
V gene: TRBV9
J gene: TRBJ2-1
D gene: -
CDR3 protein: CASSVLDNEQFF
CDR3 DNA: TGTGCCAGCAGCGTCCTAGACAATGAGCAGTTCTTC

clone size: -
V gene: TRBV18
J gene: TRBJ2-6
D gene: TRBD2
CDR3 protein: CASSTSSRPGRASSGANVLTF
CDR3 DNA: TGTGCCAGCTCAACATCATCCCGCCCAGGGAGGGCTAGCTCTGGGGCCAACGTCCTGACTTTC

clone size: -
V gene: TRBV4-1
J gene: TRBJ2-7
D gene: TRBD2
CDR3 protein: CASSLSQGFLRGDRGYEQYF
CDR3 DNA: TGCGCCAGCAGTCTCTCTCAGGGTTTCCTACGGGGGGATCGAGGTTACGAGCAGTACTTC

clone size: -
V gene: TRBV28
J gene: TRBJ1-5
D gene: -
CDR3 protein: CASSEGYENQPQHF
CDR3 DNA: TGTGCCAGCAGTGAGGGTTACGAAAATCAGCCCCAGCATTTT

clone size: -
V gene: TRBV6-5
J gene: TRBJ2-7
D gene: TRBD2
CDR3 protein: CASSWTRYEQYF
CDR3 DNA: TGTGCCAGCAGTTGGACTAGGTACGAGCAGTACTTC

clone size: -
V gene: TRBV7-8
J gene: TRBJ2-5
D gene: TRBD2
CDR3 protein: CASSPGGGRVETQYF
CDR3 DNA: TGTGCCAGCAGCCCAGGCGGCGGGAGGGTCGAGACCCAGTACTTC

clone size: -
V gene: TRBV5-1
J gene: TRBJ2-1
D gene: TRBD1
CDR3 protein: CAGSTGQVSMNNEQFF
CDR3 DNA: TGCGCCGGCAGCACGGGACAGGTCTCCATGAACAATGAGCAGTTCTTC

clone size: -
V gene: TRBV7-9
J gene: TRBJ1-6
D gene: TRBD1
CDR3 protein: CASSPPGRDSNSPLHF
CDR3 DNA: TGTGCCAGCAGCCCGCCAGGCCGGGACAGTAATTCACCCCTCCACTTT

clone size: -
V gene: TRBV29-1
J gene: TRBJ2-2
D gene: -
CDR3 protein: CSVESGKTGELFF
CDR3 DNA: TGCAGCGTTGAGTCCGGGAAAACCGGGGAGCTGTTTTTT

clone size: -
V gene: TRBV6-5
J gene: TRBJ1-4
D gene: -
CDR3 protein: CASTQDSASKLFF
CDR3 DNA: TGTGCCAGCACTCAGGACAGCGCGTCAAAACTGTTTTTT

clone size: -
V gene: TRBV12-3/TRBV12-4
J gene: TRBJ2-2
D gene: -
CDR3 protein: CASSLLRTGELFF
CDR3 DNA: TGTGCCAGCAGTTTATTAAGGACCGGGGAGCTGTTTTTT